This TCR beta chain is from a study of regulatory T cells in long-lasting Graves disease. iRepertoire HTBI primers and Arm-PCR of CDR3 regions built TCR beta libraries. MiXCR, applied by TCRdb to the multiplex PCR reads, yields one record per CDR3 protein. The sample carries about 430,000 distinct CDR3 sequences, 21% recorded once. Time point defined: persistent/refractory GD, antithyroid drugs over 5 years with positive TRAb. The TCR library used RNA extracted from PBMCs. The diagnosis of Graves' disease used American Thyroid Association guidelines. The CDR3 spans 11 residues. Trimming cost V 5 bases and J 3 bases, with 4 bases left between them. The germline CDR1 and CDR2 sequences are MNHNS and SASEGT. Study-wide results and limits: Persistent patients shared more public clonotypes (2,741) than new patients (nearly 1,000).

This clonotype showed up many times. Its antigen is unknown. This chain connects TRBV6-1 to TRBJ2-5, with D hard to call. The sample consisted of peripheral blood mononuclear cells (PBMCs), taken when the disease was refractory, from a patient treated with antithyroid drugs. This receptor was obtained from a female donor with Graves disease. Here the CDR3 DNA reads TGTGCCAGCAGTACCGAAGAGACCCAGTACTTC. The encoded protein is CASSTEETQYF.